This T cell receptor (beta chain) originates from a study of cytomegalovirus exposure and HLA in healthy donors. Trimming removed 1 base from V and 1 base from J, with 7 bases in between. Germline V gene lookup returns CDR1 SNHLY and CDR2 FYNNEI. There are 15 residues in the CDR3. The PCR ran on 60 Vbeta and 13 Jbeta primers. The data were produced by immunoSEQ multiplex PCR, yet TCRdb's version contains in-frame clones alone and is incomplete. The sample has 90,000 or so clones, 70% to 80% seen once; the top ten hold roughly a quarter. As for this clone: The antigen remains unidentified.

Study findings and constraints: Reported performance of the classifier showed diagnosis of cytomegalovirus status with high specificity and sensitivity.

Material for sequencing was PBMCs. This clonotype was obtained from a woman aged 50 to 65 in good health and CMV-seropositive. This rearrangement joins TRBV2 to TRBJ2-2; D is perhaps TRBD1 (6 bases). In DNA, the CDR3 is TGTGCCAGCAGTGAAGGGACAGTGAACACCGGGGAGCTGTTTTTT. Residues: CASSEGTVNTGELFF.